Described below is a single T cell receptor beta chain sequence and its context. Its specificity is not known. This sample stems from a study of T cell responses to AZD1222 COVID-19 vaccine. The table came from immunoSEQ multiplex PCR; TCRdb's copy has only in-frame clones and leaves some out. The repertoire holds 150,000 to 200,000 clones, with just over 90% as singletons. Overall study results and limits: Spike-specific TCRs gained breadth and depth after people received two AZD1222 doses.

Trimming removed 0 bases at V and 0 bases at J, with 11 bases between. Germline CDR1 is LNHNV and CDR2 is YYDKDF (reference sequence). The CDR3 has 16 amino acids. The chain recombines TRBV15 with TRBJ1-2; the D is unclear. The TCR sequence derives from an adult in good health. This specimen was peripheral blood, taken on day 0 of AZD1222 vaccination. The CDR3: CATSRDSRGANYGYTF. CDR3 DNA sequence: TGTGCCACCAGCAGAGATAGTCGGGGTGCTAACTATGGCTACACCTTC.